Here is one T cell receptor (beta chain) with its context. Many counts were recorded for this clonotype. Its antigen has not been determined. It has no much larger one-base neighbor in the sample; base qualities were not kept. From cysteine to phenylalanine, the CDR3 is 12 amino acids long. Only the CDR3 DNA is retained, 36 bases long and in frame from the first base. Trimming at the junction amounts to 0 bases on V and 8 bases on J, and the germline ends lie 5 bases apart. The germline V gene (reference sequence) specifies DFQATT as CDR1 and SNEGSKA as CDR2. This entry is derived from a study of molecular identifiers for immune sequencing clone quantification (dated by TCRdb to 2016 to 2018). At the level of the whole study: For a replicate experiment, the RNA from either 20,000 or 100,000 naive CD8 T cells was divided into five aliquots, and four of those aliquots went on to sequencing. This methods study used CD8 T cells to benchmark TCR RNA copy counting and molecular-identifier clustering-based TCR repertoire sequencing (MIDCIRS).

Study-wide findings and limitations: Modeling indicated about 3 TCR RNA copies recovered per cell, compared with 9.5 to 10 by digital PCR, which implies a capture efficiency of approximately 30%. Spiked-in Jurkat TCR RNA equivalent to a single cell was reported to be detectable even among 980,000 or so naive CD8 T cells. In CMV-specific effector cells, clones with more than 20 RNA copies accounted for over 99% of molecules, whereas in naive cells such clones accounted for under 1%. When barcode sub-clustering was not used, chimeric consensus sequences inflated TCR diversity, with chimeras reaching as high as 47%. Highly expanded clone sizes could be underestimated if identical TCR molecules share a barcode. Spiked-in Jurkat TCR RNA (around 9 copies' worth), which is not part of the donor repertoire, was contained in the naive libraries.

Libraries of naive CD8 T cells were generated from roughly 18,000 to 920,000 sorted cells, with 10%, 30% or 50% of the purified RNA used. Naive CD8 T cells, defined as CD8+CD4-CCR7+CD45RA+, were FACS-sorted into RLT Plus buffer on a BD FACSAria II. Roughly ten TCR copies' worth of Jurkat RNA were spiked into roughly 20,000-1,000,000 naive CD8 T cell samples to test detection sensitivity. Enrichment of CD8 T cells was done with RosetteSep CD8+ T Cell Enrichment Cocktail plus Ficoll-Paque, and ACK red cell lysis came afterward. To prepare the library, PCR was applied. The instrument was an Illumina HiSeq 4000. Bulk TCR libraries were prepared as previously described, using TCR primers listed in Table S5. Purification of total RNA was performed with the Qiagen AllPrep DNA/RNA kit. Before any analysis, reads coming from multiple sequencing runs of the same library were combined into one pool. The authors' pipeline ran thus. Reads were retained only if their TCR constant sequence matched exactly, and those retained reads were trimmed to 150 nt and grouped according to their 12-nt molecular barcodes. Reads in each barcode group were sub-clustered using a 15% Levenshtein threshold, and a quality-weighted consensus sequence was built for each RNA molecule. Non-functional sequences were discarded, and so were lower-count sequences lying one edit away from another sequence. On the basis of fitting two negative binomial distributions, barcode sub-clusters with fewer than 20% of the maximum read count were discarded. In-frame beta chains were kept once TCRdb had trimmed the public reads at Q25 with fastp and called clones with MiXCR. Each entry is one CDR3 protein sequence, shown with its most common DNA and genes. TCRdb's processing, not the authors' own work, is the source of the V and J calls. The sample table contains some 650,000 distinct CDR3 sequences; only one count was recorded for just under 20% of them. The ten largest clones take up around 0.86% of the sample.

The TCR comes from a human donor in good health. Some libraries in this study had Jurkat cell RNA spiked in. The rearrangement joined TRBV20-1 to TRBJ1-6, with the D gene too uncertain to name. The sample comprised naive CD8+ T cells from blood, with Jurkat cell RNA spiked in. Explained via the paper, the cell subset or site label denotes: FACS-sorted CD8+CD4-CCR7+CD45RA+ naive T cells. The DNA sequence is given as TGCAGTGCTAGAGATGGGGATTCACCCCTCCACTTT. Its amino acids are CSARDGDSPLHF.